The 23 T cell receptor beta chains reported below all come from one sample, sequenced in a study of neurological immune-mediated disorders. TCRdb recomputed calls from the 5' RACE reads with MiXCR, one row per CDR3 protein. The sample has approximately 31,000 distinct CDR3 sequences, approximately 4.5% seen once. What was sequenced was PBMCs. All receptors come from a man between 18 and 35 years old in good health.

Many counts were recorded for this clonotype. The chain has TRBV5-1 and TRBJ2-7; TRBD2 might be the D (6 bases). The CDR3 has 13 residues. Germline CDR1 is SGHRS and CDR2 is YFSETQ. The germline V and J ends were trimmed by 4 bases and 3 bases, with 11 bases remaining between them. This chain's CDR3 is CASSASVNYEQYF. The CDR3, as DNA: TGCGCCAGCAGCGCTAGCGTCAACTACGAGCAGTACTTC.

This clonotype was seen at least ten times. The chain has TRBV5-1 and TRBJ2-3; 11 bases are a match to TRBD1. The CDR3 contains 15 residues. The V and J ends lost 4 bases and 4 bases, in that order; junction bases with no gene match: 5. The germline V gene encodes CDR1 SGHRS and CDR2 YFSETQ. The DNA of the CDR3 is TGCGCCAGCAGCCGCGGACAGGGGGCCGCAGATACGCAGTATTTT. Translating it yields CASSRGQGAADTQYF.

This clonotype was detected ten times or more. The chain combines TRBV19 with TRBJ2-2; weak D call: TRBD1 (6 bases). V was pared by 6 bases and J by 6 bases, with 17 bases between. Germline V gene sequence: CDR1 LNHDA, CDR2 SQIVND (reference sequence). The CDR3 has 15 amino acids. CDR3 sequence (DNA): TGTGCCAGTAGCAACCCACAGGGTTATCCCGGGGAGCTGTTTTTT. Translated: CASSNPQGYPGELFF.

This clonotype appeared many times. The V and J genes are TRBV9 and TRBJ2-7; possibly TRBD2 for D (5 bases). This CDR3 spans 14 amino acids. Germline V gene lookup returns CDR1 SGDLS and CDR2 YYNGEE. Trimming removed 0 bases from V and 6 bases from J, with 13 bases in between. The DNA for the CDR3 is TGTGCCAGCAGCGTAGGGCCCGGGGTGGGCGAGCAGTACTTC. Translated: CASSVGPGVGEQYF. Full variable domain (remainder filled in from reference TRBV9 and TRBJ2-7): DSGVTQTPKHLITATGQRVTLRCSPRSGDLSVYWYQQSLDQGLQFLIQYYNGEERAKGNILERFSAQQFPDLHSELNLSSLELGDSALYFCASSVGPGVGEQYFGPGTRLTVT.

The sample holds many counts of this clonotype. This rearrangement joins TRBV7-3 to TRBJ2-6; no definite D call. The CDR3 is 15 residues long. Germline V gene data show CDR1 as SGHTA and CDR2 as FQGTGA. The V end was cut by 5 bases, the J end by 0 bases, with 8 bases between. The CDR3 DNA reads TGTGCCAGCAGCGAACATGACTCTGGGGCCAACGTCCTGACTTTC. Its translation is CASSEHDSGANVLTF.

This clonotype was observed many times. This chain connects TRBV3-1 to TRBJ1-1, with D possibly matching TRBD1 (5 bases). Germline V lookup: CDR1 LGHDT, CDR2 YNNKEL (reference sequence). V lost 4 bases, J lost 8 bases, and 23 bases lay in between. The CDR3 runs to 16 residues. The DNA for the CDR3 is TGTGCCAGCAGCCGCTTCACTTGGGACGATAGGCCCGAAGCTTTCTTT. Residues: CASSRFTWDDRPEAFF.

The chain is built from TRBV20-1 and TRBJ2-1; no clear D gene. CDR3 length: 12 residues. V was shortened by 7 bases and J by 2 bases, with 9 bases between the two germline ends. Germline CDR1 reads DFQATT; CDR2 reads SNEGSKA (reference sequence). The CDR3 DNA follows: TGCAGTGTGGCCAGGCCCTACAATGAGCAGTTCTTC. It specifies CSVARPYNEQFF.

This clonotype was counted ten times or more. This rearrangement joins TRBV5-1 to TRBJ2-5; 8 bases map to TRBD2. V lost 4 bases and J lost 5; bases outside the gene matches: 7. The CDR3 is 14 residues long. Germline V gene lookup returns CDR1 SGHRS and CDR2 YFSETQ. The DNA of the CDR3 is TGCGCCAGCAGCCGCGGGGGGCTAGTGGAGACCCAGTACTTC. This sequence encodes CASSRGGLVETQYF.

This clonotype was seen at least ten times. The chain recombines TRBV12-3 or TRBV12-4 with TRBJ1-5; tentatively, D is TRBD1 (5 bases). Trimming took off 7 bases at V and 4 bases at J, with 11 bases between the two ends. The CDR3 loop spans 13 amino acids. In nucleotides, the CDR3 is TGTGCCAGCACCGACCAGGGTAATCAGCCCCAGCATTTT. It translates to CASTDQGNQPQHF.

This clonotype was seen ten or more times. The genes are TRBV7-2 and TRBJ1-2; D gene unclear. Germline assignment: CDR1 SGHTA and CDR2 FQGNSA. The germline V and J ends were trimmed by 1 base and 8 bases, with 17 bases remaining between them. The CDR3 spans 15 residues. The CDR3 DNA sequence: TGTGCCAGCAGCTTAGATGGTGCGTTTCCGTCGGGCTACACCTTC. Amino acid sequence: CASSLDGAFPSGYTF.

This clonotype was counted at least ten times. This sequence joins TRBV5-1 and TRBJ2-1, with TRBD2 matching 15 bases. The germline gives CDR1 SGHRS, CDR2 YFSETQ. The CDR3 contains 15 residues. J lost 9 bases, V lost 3 bases, and 4 bases had no gene match. The chain's CDR3 is CASSWTSGGASEQFF. Written as DNA, the CDR3 is TGCGCCAGCAGCTGGACTAGCGGGGGGGCCAGTGAGCAGTTCTTC.

Ten or more counts support this clonotype. The chain links TRBV7-2 to TRBJ1-3; 7 bases are shared with TRBD1. In germline, CDR1 is SGHTA, CDR2 FQGNSA. Losses at the gene ends were 5 bases for V and 3 bases for J; bases not matched to a gene: 7. This CDR3 comprises 15 residues. For the CDR3, the DNA is TGTGCCAGCAGCCTGCAGGGGGATGTTGGAAACACCATATATTTT. Its protein product is CASSLQGDVGNTIYF.

This clonotype was detected many times. The CDR3 DNA reads TGCGCCAGCAGCCTAGCGGACAGGAGGACTGAAAAACTGTTTTTT. Its translation is CASSLADRRTEKLFF. This sequence joins TRBV5-1 and TRBJ1-4; 7 bases align to TRBD1. The CDR3 is 15 amino acids. Germline V gives CDR1 SGHRS, CDR2 YFSETQ. After removal of 4 bases from V and 7 bases from J, the junction contained 10 bases not matched to a gene.

The table lists this clonotype with many counts. V usage is TRBV27 and J usage is TRBJ2-1; no definite D call. Between the trimmed V and J ends, which lost 2 bases and 0 bases, there was a span of 8 bases. This CDR3 is 15 amino acids long. Germline V gives CDR1 MNHEY, CDR2 SMNVEV (reference sequence). CDR3: CASSLQESSYNEQFF. The CDR3 DNA follows: TGTGCCAGCAGTTTACAAGAAAGCTCCTACAATGAGCAGTTCTTC.

This clonotype was seen many times. The chain combines TRBV12-3 or TRBV12-4 with TRBJ1-6; D gene ambiguous. V gave up 4 bases and J gave up 7 bases, with 11 bases separating them. CDR3 length: 14 amino acids. The CDR3 sequence is CASSYRAQNSPLHF. Here the CDR3 DNA reads TGTGCCAGCAGTTATCGGGCGCAGAATTCACCCCTCCACTTT.

In its sample, this clonotype was seen many times. This chain links TRBV4-2 with TRBJ1-5; 7 bases map to TRBD1. The germline V gene encodes CDR1 LGHNA and CDR2 YNFKEQ. The CDR3 has 14 residues. The V gene end was trimmed by 5 bases and the J gene end by 8 bases; junction bases not matched to a gene: 9. This CDR3 is CASSFSGGPEPQHF. The CDR3 coding sequence is TGTGCCAGCAGCTTTTCAGGGGGGCCGGAGCCCCAGCATTTT.

This clonotype was observed many times. The DNA for the CDR3 is TGCAGTGCTCCCCTCTCAGGGAGCAATGAGCAGTTCTTC. Encoded protein: CSAPLSGSNEQFF. The chain combines TRBV20-1 with TRBJ2-1; D is tentatively TRBD1 or TRBD2 (5 bases each). This CDR3 comprises 13 residues. V was pared by 5 bases and J by 6 bases, with 14 bases between. In germline, CDR1 is DFQATT, CDR2 SNEGSKA (reference sequence).

In this sample, this clonotype turned up many times. This chain connects TRBV12-3 or TRBV12-4 to TRBJ1-1; D is unresolved. V was trimmed by 6 bases and J by 11 bases, leaving 16 bases between them. The CDR3 runs to 12 residues. The CDR3 spells CASSPPLPWAFF. For the CDR3, the DNA is TGTGCCAGCAGCCCCCCCTTACCGTGGGCTTTCTTT.

This clonotype was detected many times. The V gene is TRBV7-9, the J gene TRBJ2-2; TRBD1 aligns across 9 bases. Unmatched junction bases numbered 8, after V lost 5 bases and J lost 7 bases. Germline V gene lookup returns CDR1 SEHNR and CDR2 FQNEAQ (reference sequence). CDR3 length: 15 amino acids. Here the CDR3 DNA reads TGTGCCAGCAGCAACAGCGGGACAGGGCACGGGGAGCTGTTTTTT. It translates to CASSNSGTGHGELFF.

Ten or more counts support this clonotype. The J gene is TRBJ2-5, the V gene TRBV7-9; the D is unclear. Trimming stripped 5 bases from V and 1 base from J, with 14 bases between. There are 15 residues in the CDR3. The V gene's germline CDR1 is SEHNR and CDR2 FQNEAQ (reference sequence). The CDR3 sequence: CASSPKQRLQETQYF. The CDR3 bases are TGTGCCAGCAGCCCAAAACAGCGACTCCAAGAGACCCAGTACTTC.

This clonotype was seen at least ten times. V is TRBV20-1 and J is TRBJ2-7, with TRBD2 matching 8 bases. Germline V CDR1 and CDR2: DFQATT, SNEGSKA (reference sequence). The CDR3 runs 12 residues. V was clipped by 3 bases and J by 2 bases; unmatched bases: 0. This CDR3 reads CSASGGAYEQYF. DNA of the CDR3: TGCAGTGCTAGCGGGGGGGCCTACGAGCAGTACTTC.

This clonotype was recorded at least ten times. The chain carries TRBV11-2 and TRBJ2-5, with TRBD2 matching over 11 bases. This CDR3 is built from 15 residues. V dropped 5 bases and J dropped 7; count of bases not matched to a gene: 9. Germline assignment: CDR1 SGHAT and CDR2 FQNNGV. The CDR3 reads CASSPRLAGRWTQYF. The CDR3 DNA reads as TGTGCCAGCAGCCCTCGACTAGCGGGACGTTGGACCCAGTACTTC.

This clonotype was seen many times. This chain links TRBV24-1 with TRBJ2-5; 8 nucleotides match TRBD1. The CDR3 spans 14 residues. Looked up from germline, CDR1 is KGHDR and CDR2 is SFDVKD. Trimming took 4 bases from V and 7 from J; bases not matched to a gene: 7. The CDR3 spells CATSDVGQGGTQYF. The CDR3 nucleotides are TGTGCCACCAGTGACGTCGGACAGGGTGGGACCCAGTACTTC.